The T cell receptor beta chain under discussion was sequenced for a study of cytomegalovirus exposure and HLA in healthy donors. Primers included in the PCR were 60 Vbeta and 13 Jbeta primers. Sequencing used immunoSEQ multiplex PCR; TCRdb keeps in-frame clones, though not all of them. The table shows 55,000 to 70,000 clones, with about 80% occurring only once. Germline V lookup: CDR1 MDHEN, CDR2 SYDVKM. Trimming took off 5 bases at V and 2 bases at J, with 15 bases between the two ends. The length of the CDR3 is 15 residues. This chain uses TRBV28 with TRBJ1-2, with unresolved D. The sequence was collected from a human donor in good health. Material: PBMCs. The CDR3 here is CASSQDFGQNYGYTF. CDR3 nucleotides: TGTGCCAGCAGTCAGGATTTTGGGCAAAACTATGGCTACACCTTC.